Presented here are 9 T cell receptor beta chains from one specimen sequenced in a study of control samples from healthy donors and cancer patients. Generated by immunoSEQ multiplex PCR, the TCRdb table keeps only in-frame clones and is missing some. The sample records approximately 52,000 clones, 88% being singletons. Specimen: blood. The receptor set was obtained from a man in his forties or fifties in good health.

This chain links TRBV5-1 with TRBJ2-7; D may match TRBD1 or TRBD2 (5 bases each). The ends were cut back, 0 bases at V and 5 bases at J, with 18 bases in the middle. The germline gives CDR1 SGHRS, CDR2 YFSETQ. The CDR3 spans 16 residues. The CDR3 here is CASSLGTGVGVDEQYF. The CDR3, as DNA: TGCGCCAGCAGCTTGGGAACGGGTGTGGGGGTGGACGAGCAGTACTTC.

CDR3 nucleotide sequence: TGTGCCAGCAGTTTAACGGGGGCCGGGACTCTAGTGTACGAGCAGTACTTC. Its protein product is CASSLTGAGTLVYEQYF. This rearrangement joins TRBV27 to TRBJ2-7; D may correspond to TRBD1 or TRBD2 (6 bases each). Germline assignment: CDR1 MNHEY and CDR2 SMNVEV (reference sequence). Trimming took 2 bases from V and 4 from J, leaving 21 bases between them. The CDR3 is made up of 17 amino acids.

This sequence joins TRBV20-1 and TRBJ1-2; D gene unclear. The V end lost 2 bases, the J end lost 8 bases, and 9 bases lay between the germline ends. Germline CDR1 DFQATT, CDR2 SNEGSKA (reference sequence). This CDR3 region has 11 residues. The CDR3 DNA reads TGCAGTGCTAGAACACCCCCCGGCTACACCTTC. This gives the protein CSARTPPGYTF.

The chain carries TRBV5-1 and TRBJ2-7, with a weak D call TRBD1 (6 bases). Germline assignment: CDR1 SGHRS and CDR2 YFSETQ. This CDR3 comprises 15 residues. The V end lost 1 base, the J end lost 0 bases, and 11 bases lay between the germline ends. In DNA, the CDR3 is TGCGCCAGCAGCTTGACAGGGTCCCCCTCCTACGAGCAGTACTTC. Protein product: CASSLTGSPSYEQYF. The full variable domain, rest sourced from reference TRBV5-1 and TRBJ2-7, is KAGVTQTPRYLIKTRGQQVTLSCSPISGHRSVSWYQQTPGQGLQFLFEYFSETQRNKGNFPGRFSGRQFSNSRSEMNVSTLELGDSALYLCASSLTGSPSYEQYFGPGTRLTVT.

CDR3 in DNA: TGTGCCAGCAGTTACTCGATTAGGTACGGTACGAAATCCTACAATGAGCAGTTCTTC. Its translation: CASSYSIRYGTKSYNEQFF. J is TRBJ2-1 and V is TRBV6-2 or TRBV6-3; D gene ambiguous. The CDR3 totals 19 residues. The ends were cut back, 0 bases at V and 1 base at J, with 19 bases in the middle. Germline assignment: CDR1 MNHEY and CDR2 SVGEGT.

This clone was found once. The chain joins TRBV9 to TRBJ1-2; 7 bases line up with TRBD1. The V and J ends lost 4 bases and 8 bases, in that order; junction bases with no gene match: 11. The CDR3 covers 14 residues. CDR1 is SGDLS, CDR2 YYNGEE, per germline. The CDR3 here is CASSSSTGLEGYTF. The CDR3 nucleotides read TGTGCCAGCAGCTCCTCGACAGGGTTAGAGGGCTACACCTTC.

This sequence joins TRBV6-1 and TRBJ1-4, with D unresolved. Germline V gives CDR1 MNHNS, CDR2 SASEGT. V was trimmed by 2 bases and J by 0 bases, leaving 7 bases between them. The CDR3 spans 15 residues. For the CDR3, the DNA is TGTGCCAGCAGTGAATCCATAGCAACTAATGAAAAACTGTTTTTT. Protein sequence: CASSESIATNEKLFF.

The rearrangement joins TRBV29-1 to TRBJ1-1, with 9 bases identical to TRBD1. This CDR3 has 13 amino acids. With V trimmed by 6 bases and J by 1 base, 3 bases remained unmatched. Germline loops: CDR1 SQVTM, CDR2 ANQGSEA. DNA of the CDR3: TGCAGCGTGCAGGGACAGGGGAACACTGAAGCTTTCTTT. Translating gives CSVQGQGNTEAFF.

The gene calls are TRBV29-1 and TRBJ2-1; the D gene could be TRBD1 or TRBD2 (6 bases each). The CDR3 runs to 14 residues. CDR1 SQVTM and CDR2 ANQGSEA come from the germline V gene. Trimming stripped 7 bases from V and 1 base from J, with 14 bases between. This CDR3 is CSALRGASYNEQFF. In DNA form, the CDR3 reads TGCAGCGCCCTGAGGGGGGCATCCTACAATGAGCAGTTCTTC.